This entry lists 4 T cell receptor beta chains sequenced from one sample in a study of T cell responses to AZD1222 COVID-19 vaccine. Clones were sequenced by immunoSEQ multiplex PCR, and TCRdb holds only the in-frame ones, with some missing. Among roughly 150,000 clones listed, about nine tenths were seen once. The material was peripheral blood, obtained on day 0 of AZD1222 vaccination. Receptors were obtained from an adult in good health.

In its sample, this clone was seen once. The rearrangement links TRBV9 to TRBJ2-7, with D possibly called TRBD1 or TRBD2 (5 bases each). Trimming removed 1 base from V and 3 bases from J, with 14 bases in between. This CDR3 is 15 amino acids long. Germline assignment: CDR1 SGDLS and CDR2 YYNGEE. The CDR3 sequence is CASSVTWGGYYEQYF. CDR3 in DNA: TGTGCCAGCAGCGTAACGTGGGGCGGGTACTACGAGCAGTACTTC.

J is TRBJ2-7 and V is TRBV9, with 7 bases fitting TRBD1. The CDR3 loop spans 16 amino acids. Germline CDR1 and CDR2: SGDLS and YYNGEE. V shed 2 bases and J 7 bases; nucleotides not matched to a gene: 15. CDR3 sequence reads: CASSVADRVALREQYF. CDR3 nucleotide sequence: TGTGCCAGCAGCGTTGCTGACAGGGTGGCCCTTAGGGAGCAGTACTTC.

Here the CDR3 DNA reads TGTGCCAGTAGCGGGACAGGGAACTATAATTCACCCCTCCACTTT. Protein product: CASSGTGNYNSPLHF. The rearrangement uses TRBV19 and TRBJ1-6; 9 bases map to TRBD1. The CDR3 covers 15 residues. Germline V gives CDR1 LNHDA, CDR2 SQIVND (reference sequence). The ends lost 6 bases at V and 3 bases at J; junction bases unmatched: 3. The full variable domain, with the rest looked up from reference TRBV19 and TRBJ1-6, is DGGITQSPKYLFRKEGQNVTLSCEQNLNHDAMYWYRQDPGQGLRLIYYSQIVNDFQKGDIAEGYSVSREKKESFPLTVTSAQKNPTAFYLCASSGTGNYNSPLHFGNGTRLTVT.

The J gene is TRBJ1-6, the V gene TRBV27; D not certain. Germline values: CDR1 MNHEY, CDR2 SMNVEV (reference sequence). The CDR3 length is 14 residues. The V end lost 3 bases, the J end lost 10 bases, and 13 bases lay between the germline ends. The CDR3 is CASSFHSTGSPLHF. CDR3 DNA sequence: TGTGCCAGCAGTTTCCACTCCACGGGGTCACCCCTCCACTTT.